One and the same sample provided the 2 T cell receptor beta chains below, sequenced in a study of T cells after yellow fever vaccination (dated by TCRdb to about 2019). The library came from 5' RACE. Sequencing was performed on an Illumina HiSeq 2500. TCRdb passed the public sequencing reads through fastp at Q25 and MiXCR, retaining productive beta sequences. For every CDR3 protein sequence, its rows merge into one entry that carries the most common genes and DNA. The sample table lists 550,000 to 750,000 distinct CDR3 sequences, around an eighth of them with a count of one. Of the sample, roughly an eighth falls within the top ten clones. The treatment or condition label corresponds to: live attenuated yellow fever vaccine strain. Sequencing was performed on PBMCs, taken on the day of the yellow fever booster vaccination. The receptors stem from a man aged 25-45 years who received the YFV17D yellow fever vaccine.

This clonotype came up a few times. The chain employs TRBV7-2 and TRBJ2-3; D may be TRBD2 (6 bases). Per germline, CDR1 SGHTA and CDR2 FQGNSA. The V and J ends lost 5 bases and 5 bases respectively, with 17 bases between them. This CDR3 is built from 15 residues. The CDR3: CASSPASGGVDTQYF. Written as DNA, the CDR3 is TGTGCCAGCAGCCCGGCCTCGGGCGGGGTAGATACGCAGTATTTT. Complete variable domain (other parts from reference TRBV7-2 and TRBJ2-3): GAGVSQSPSNKVTEKGKDVELRCDPISGHTALYWYRQSLGQGLEFLIYFQGNSAPDKSGLPSDRFSAERTGGSVSTLTIQRTQQEDSAVYLCASSPASGGVDTQYFGPGTRLTVL.

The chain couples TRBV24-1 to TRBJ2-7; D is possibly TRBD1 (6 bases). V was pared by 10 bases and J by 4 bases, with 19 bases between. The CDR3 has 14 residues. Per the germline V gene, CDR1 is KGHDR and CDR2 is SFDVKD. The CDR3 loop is CATHRSQGWYEQYF. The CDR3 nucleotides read TGTGCCACGCATAGGTCACAGGGTTGGTACGAGCAGTACTTC.